The TCR beta chain under discussion was sequenced for a study of CD8 T cells in ankylosing spondylitis. A note on this clonotype: The junction departs from the called germline gene at one end, perhaps through a read error.

5'-RACE, quantitative and with molecular barcodes, yielded the TCR beta libraries. TCRdb reprocessed the 5' RACE reads via MiXCR and lists one record per CDR3 protein. The table records 210,000 or so distinct CDR3 sequences, around a quarter of them present only once. This CDR3 region has 13 residues. Germline V CDR1 and CDR2: MNHNS, SASEGT. Material for sequencing was blood, either unsorted or a sorted T cell fraction (not recorded which). This clonotype was obtained from a male donor with ankylosing spondylitis or in good health (not recorded which). This chain uses TRBV6-1 with TRBJ2-7; perhaps TRBD1 as D (5 bases). The CDR3 region has the DNA TGTGCCAGCAGAGAAGGGGAAACGTACGAGCAGTACTTC. Translated, it gives CASREGETYEQYF.